These 14 T cell receptor beta chains were all obtained from the same sample, sequenced in a study of blood T cell repertoires in COVID-19 (dated by TCRdb to 2018 to 2021). Libraries came from the immunoSEQ multiplex PCR assay. This immuneACCESS table, as held by TCRdb, lists in-frame sequences with V and J called but not all clones. Of the missing ones, under half trace to an unresolved V gene in checked studies; the others have no known cause. Here the sample has 140,000 to 150,000 clones; about 87% occur a single time. The top ten constitute more than 0.8% of the sample. What was sequenced was peripheral blood. The origin of the receptors is a woman in her forties or fifties with acute or convalescent COVID-19.

This clone was counted a few times. The rearrangement links TRBV5-4 to TRBJ2-2; possibly TRBD1 for D (6 bases). CDR1 and CDR2 from the germline V gene are SGHNT and YYREEE (reference sequence). This CDR3 is 17 amino acids long. V lost 4 bases and J 0 bases, leaving 16 bases between the germline ends. The CDR3 protein is CASSPRRGTSNTGELFF. In nucleotides, the CDR3 is TGTGCCAGCAGCCCTAGAAGGGGGACCTCGAACACCGGGGAGCTGTTTTTT.

The chain recombines TRBV11-2 with TRBJ2-5; 13 nucleotides align to TRBD2. Germline V CDR1 and CDR2: SGHAT, FQNNGV. The CDR3 length is 16 residues. V lost 5 bases, J lost 2 bases, and 5 bases stayed unmatched. DNA of the CDR3: TGTGCCAGCAGCCCAGGGACTAGCGGGGAGCAAGAGACCCAGTACTTC. It is translated as CASSPGTSGEQETQYF.

The V gene is TRBV5-8, the J gene TRBJ2-5; tentatively, D is TRBD1 (6 bases). The V gene lost 0 bases and the J gene lost 5 bases, with 11 bases spanning the gap. CDR1 is SGHTS and CDR2 is YDEGEE in the germline V gene. The CDR3 runs 14 residues. This CDR3 reads CASSLGGHWETQYF. DNA for the CDR3: TGTGCCAGCAGCTTGGGGGGACATTGGGAGACCCAGTACTTC.

The chain couples TRBV5-1 to TRBJ2-6; 10 bases are a match to TRBD1. The CDR3 covers 20 residues. Per germline, CDR1 SGHRS and CDR2 YFSETQ. V trimming: 4 bases; J trimming: 1 base; junction bases outside the gene matches: 14. In DNA, the CDR3 is TGCGCCAGCAGCCCATGGACAGGGGGGCTCCTTTTTTCTGGGGCCAACGTCCTGACTTTC. As protein: CASSPWTGGLLFSGANVLTF.

The chain uses TRBV5-4 and TRBJ1-4; 9 bases are shared with TRBD1. Germline CDR1 SGHNT, CDR2 YYREEE (reference sequence). The CDR3 is 15 amino acids. The V gene end was trimmed by 0 bases and the J gene end by 8 bases; junction bases not matched to a gene: 5. This CDR3 reads CASSLEGQGWEKLFF. CDR3 coding DNA: TGTGCCAGCAGCTTGGAGGGACAGGGATGGGAAAAACTGTTTTTT.

The count of this clone is one. The chain couples TRBV19 to TRBJ1-1; a possible D gene is TRBD1 (6 bases). The CDR3 runs to 15 residues. V gave up 6 bases and J gave up 5 bases, with 19 bases separating them. In germline, CDR1 is LNHDA, CDR2 SQIVND (reference sequence). The CDR3 sequence: CASSPGTGKRTEAFF. The DNA for the CDR3 is TGTGCCAGTAGCCCTGGAACAGGGAAGCGTACTGAAGCTTTCTTT.

V usage is TRBV29-1 and J usage is TRBJ2-7, with D possibly matching TRBD1 (5 bases). This CDR3 has 14 residues. V lost 3 bases to trimming and J lost 2 bases, with 14 bases between them. The germline gives CDR1 SQVTM, CDR2 ANQGSEA. The CDR3 DNA reads as TGCAGCGTTGATGGGGTGACAGCGCCCTACGAGCAGTACTTC. Protein: CSVDGVTAPYEQYF.

The chain is built from TRBV6-5 and TRBJ1-2, with TRBD1 identical over 11 bases. With V trimmed by 7 bases and J by 7 bases, 5 bases remained unmatched. Germline CDR1 MNHEY, CDR2 SVGAGI. The CDR3 sequence is 13 residues long. CDR3 sequence reads: CASIRTGGFGYTF. In DNA form, the CDR3 reads TGTGCCAGCATCCGGACAGGGGGCTTTGGCTACACCTTC.

The chain carries TRBV6-6 and TRBJ2-1; D gene unclear. V shed 5 bases and J shed 7 bases, with 9 bases lying between them. Germline assignment: CDR1 MNHNY and CDR2 SVGAGI (reference sequence). The CDR3 is 12 amino acids. Here the CDR3 DNA reads TGTGCCAGCAGTCGATTAGCAAATGAGCAGTTCTTC. It encodes CASSRLANEQFF.

The table lists this clone with a count of one. V gene TRBV24-1 combines with J gene TRBJ2-2, with 7 bases aligning to TRBD1. Germline CDR1 is KGHDR and CDR2 is SFDVKD. The CDR3 covers 16 residues. The junction had 6 bases not matched to a gene; V was cut back by 5 bases and J by 1 base. This chain's CDR3 is CATSGLRDRNTGELFF. The CDR3 DNA is TGTGCCACCAGTGGACTCCGGGACAGGAACACCGGGGAGCTGTTTTTT.

The rearrangement links TRBV30 to TRBJ2-7, with 9 bases fitting TRBD2. This CDR3 is built from 14 residues. Germline V lookup: CDR1 GTSNPN, CDR2 SVGIG (reference sequence). V lost 1 base, J lost 2 bases, and 3 bases stayed unmatched. This chain's CDR3 is CAWSGLAVTYEQYF. CDR3 in DNA: TGTGCCTGGAGTGGACTAGCGGTAACCTACGAGCAGTACTTC.

The V gene is TRBV3-1 (or the pseudogene TRBV3-2), the J gene TRBJ1-5; D is uncertain. From germline, CDR1 is LGHDT and CDR2 YNNKEL (reference sequence). V lost 0 bases to trimming and J lost 0 bases, with 21 bases between them. CDR3 length: 20 amino acids. DNA for the CDR3: TGTGCCAGCAGCCAAGATAATAACAAGCGACTCCTGCTTAGCAATCAGCCCCAGCATTTT. Its translation is CASSQDNNKRLLLSNQPQHF.

This rearrangement joins TRBV10-1 to TRBJ1-1; TRBD1 agrees at 7 bases. CDR3 length: 15 residues. The germline gives CDR1 WNHNN, CDR2 SYGVQD (reference sequence). Trimming at V came to 3 bases and at J to 4 bases, leaving 8 bases not matched to a gene. CDR3 loop: CASSDPHRGRTEAFF. Written as DNA, the CDR3 is TGCGCCAGCAGTGACCCTCACAGGGGACGCACTGAAGCTTTCTTT.

This sequence joins TRBV10-3 and TRBJ1-1; D call uncertain. V shed 8 bases and J shed 11 bases, with 9 bases lying between them. CDR3 length: 9 amino acids. Germline V CDR1 and CDR2: ENHRY, SYGVKD. CDR3 bases: TGTGCCATCGAGGGTTGCGCTTTCTTT. Protein: CAIEGCAFF.